These 25 T cell receptor beta chains were sequenced from one sample in a study of blood T cell repertoires in COVID-19. This table comes from immunoSEQ multiplex PCR, and its TCRdb copy is limited to in-frame clones, with some not included. The data hold 100,000 to 150,000 clones, with around 87% observed a single time. Material: peripheral blood. The receptor set was obtained from a man between 65 and 85 years old with active COVID-19.

This chain uses TRBV18 with TRBJ2-1; 11 bases line up with TRBD2. V was clipped by 4 bases and J by 7 bases; unmatched bases: 6. Germline-derived CDR1 and CDR2 are KGHSH and LQKENI. The CDR3 is 15 residues long. CDR3 DNA sequence: TGTGCCAGCTCACTTCTAGCGGGAGGATCTAATGAGCAGTTCTTC. This encodes CASSLLAGGSNEQFF.

The V call is TRBV4-1, the J call TRBJ1-4; TRBD1 matches 9 bases. The CDR3 has 17 residues. CDR1 and CDR2 (germline): MGHRA, YSYEKL. The V and J ends lost 4 bases and 3 bases, in that order; junction bases with no gene match: 9. The CDR3 sequence: CASSPTGQGWANEKLFF. The CDR3 nucleotides read TGCGCCAGCAGCCCCACGGGACAGGGTTGGGCTAATGAAAAACTGTTTTTT.

V usage is TRBV10-3 and J usage is TRBJ1-6; 8 positions match TRBD1. The CDR3 totals 14 residues. CDR1 is ENHRY, CDR2 SYGVKD, per germline. V was pared by 5 bases and J by 7 bases, with 4 bases of the junction left unmatched. CDR3 coding DNA: TGTGCCATCAGTCAGGGGGCCGCGAATTCACCCCTCCACTTT. Its protein is CAISQGAANSPLHF.

The chain is built from TRBV7-8 and TRBJ1-5, with 9 bases lining up with TRBD1. From germline, CDR1 is SGHVS and CDR2 FQNEAQ. J lost 7 bases, V lost 4 bases, and 5 bases had no gene match. The CDR3 contains 14 residues. CDR3 residues: CASSSGTGNQPQHF. The CDR3 nucleotides read TGTGCCAGCAGCTCAGGGACAGGGAACCAGCCCCAGCATTTT.

The CDR3 here is CASSSQGDTEAFF. The CDR3, as DNA: TGTGCCAGCAGTTCCCAGGGTGACACTGAAGCTTTCTTT. This chain links TRBV2 with TRBJ1-1; D might be TRBD1 (5 bases). Germline values: CDR1 SNHLY, CDR2 FYNNEI. This CDR3 is 13 amino acids long. Trimming cost V 5 bases and J 3 bases, with 10 bases left between them. The full variable domain, in which reference TRBV2 and TRBJ1-1 provide the parts outside the CDR3, is EPEVTQTPSHQVTQMGQEVILRCVPISNHLYFYWYRQILGQKVEFLVSFYNNEISEKSEIFDDQFSVERPDGSNFTLKIRSTKLEDSAMYFCASSSQGDTEAFFGQGTRLTVV.

As DNA, the CDR3 is TGTGCCAGCAGCTTAGCACTAGCGGGTCGTTCCTCCTACAATGAGCAGTTCTTC. Translation: CASSLALAGRSSYNEQFF. V usage is TRBV7-2 and J usage is TRBJ2-1; 9 nucleotides agree with TRBD2. Trimming removed 0 bases from V and 0 bases from J; junction bases left unmatched: 6. Germline CDR1 reads SGHTA; CDR2 reads FQGNSA. The CDR3 sequence is 18 residues long.

The gene calls are TRBV9 and TRBJ2-1, with TRBD2 identical over 14 bases. The length of the CDR3 is 15 residues. The germline gives CDR1 SGDLS, CDR2 YYNGEE. V shed 4 bases, J shed 9 bases, and the junction held 6 bases outside the gene matches. The CDR3 sequence is CASSSGTSGRSEQFF. The CDR3 DNA sequence: TGTGCCAGCAGCTCCGGGACTAGCGGGAGAAGTGAGCAGTTCTTC.

The chain carries TRBV7-9 and TRBJ2-1; 7 nucleotides agree with TRBD1. Trimming cost V 3 bases and J 8 bases; bases outside gene matches: 10. There are 15 residues in the CDR3. CDR1 SEHNR and CDR2 FQNEAQ come from the germline V gene (reference sequence). The CDR3, as DNA: TGTGCCAGCAGCTTCGAAGGGACAGTTACTCATGAGCAGTTCTTC. It translates to CASSFEGTVTHEQFF.

The chain recombines TRBV4-3 with TRBJ2-7; perhaps TRBD2 as D (6 bases). The CDR3 sequence is 14 residues long. In germline, CDR1 is LGHNA, CDR2 YSLEER. V was pared by 0 bases and J by 3 bases, with 9 bases between. Here the CDR3 reads CASSQDWRGYEQYF. DNA for the CDR3: TGCGCCAGCAGCCAAGATTGGCGGGGCTACGAGCAGTACTTC.

The gene calls are TRBV28 and TRBJ2-7, with TRBD1 matching over 7 bases. This CDR3 spans 17 amino acids. V gave up 5 bases and J gave up 3 bases; unmatched junction bases: 16. Germline V gene sequence: CDR1 MDHEN, CDR2 SYDVKM. CDR3 in amino acids: CASSAPSGTVPFYEQYF. CDR3 nucleotides: TGTGCCAGCAGTGCCCCCTCCGGGACAGTTCCCTTCTACGAGCAGTACTTC. Supplemented by reference TRBV28 and TRBJ2-7, the full variable domain reads DVKVTQSSRYLVKRTGEKVFLECVQDMDHENMFWYRQDPGLGLRLIYFSYDVKMKEKGDIPEGYSVSREKKERFSLILESASTNQTSMYLCASSAPSGTVPFYEQYFGPGTRLTVT.

CDR3 bases: TGTGCCAGCAGTGGCCGGACAGGGGGAGACACCGGGGAGCTGTTTTTT. Its protein is CASSGRTGGDTGELFF. This chain connects TRBV6-6 to TRBJ2-2; TRBD1 matches at 10 bases. V dropped 5 bases and J dropped 3; count of bases not matched to a gene: 6. Germline V CDR1 and CDR2: MNHNY, SVGAGI (reference sequence). The length of the CDR3 is 16 residues.

The chain couples TRBV30 to TRBJ1-2; D is ambiguous. V lost 8 bases and J 4 bases, leaving 20 bases between the germline ends. The germline gives CDR1 GTSNPN, CDR2 SVGIG (reference sequence). CDR3 size: 14 residues. DNA of the CDR3: TGTGCCCTGAAGGCCGACGCTATAGCCTATGGCTACACCTTC. It specifies CALKADAIAYGYTF. Full variable domain (remainder filled in from reference TRBV30 and TRBJ1-2): SQTIHQWPATLVQPVGSPLSLECTVEGTSNPNLYWYRQAAGRGLQLLFYSVGIGQISSEVPQNLSASRPQDRQFILSSKKLLLSDSGFYLCALKADAIAYGYTFGSGTRLTVV.

This rearrangement joins TRBV7-3 to TRBJ2-1; 10 positions match TRBD2. After removal of 5 bases from V and 4 bases from J, the junction contained 5 bases not matched to a gene. The CDR3 length is 15 residues. Germline CDR1 and CDR2: SGHTA and FQGTGA. The DNA for the CDR3 is TGTGCCAGCAGCCGATTAGCGGGAGGTTACAATGAGCAGTTCTTC. This gives the protein CASSRLAGGYNEQFF. Filled out from reference TRBV7-3 and TRBJ2-1, the complete variable domain reads GAGVSQTPSNKVTEKGKYVELRCDPISGHTALYWYRQSLGQGPEFLIYFQGTGAADDSGLPNDRFFAVRPEGSVSTLKIQRTERGDSAVYLCASSRLAGGYNEQFFGPGTRLTVL.

This clone was observed once. This chain connects TRBV5-4 to TRBJ2-1; D gene ambiguous. CDR1 is SGHNT and CDR2 is YYREEE in the germline V gene (reference sequence). The CDR3 sequence is 13 residues long. Trimming took off 1 base at V and 9 bases at J, with 11 bases between the two ends. The CDR3 sequence: CASSLQAEAEQFF. CDR3 nucleotides: TGTGCCAGCAGCTTGCAGGCAGAAGCTGAGCAGTTCTTC.

The chain employs TRBV4-1 and TRBJ2-1, with D possibly matching TRBD1 (6 bases). The V end lost 1 base, the J end lost 4 bases, and 14 bases lay between the germline ends. The CDR3 totals 16 residues. The germline CDR1 and CDR2 sequences are MGHRA and YSYEKL. The chain's CDR3 is CASSQGQAAPYNEQFF. Here the CDR3 DNA reads TGCGCCAGCAGCCAAGGACAGGCTGCGCCTTACAATGAGCAGTTCTTC.

The chain recombines TRBV5-1 with TRBJ2-5; D gene unclear. The V and J ends lost 2 bases and 4 bases respectively, with 12 bases between them. Per germline, CDR1 SGHRS and CDR2 YFSETQ. The CDR3 contains 14 residues. The CDR3 DNA follows: TGCGCCAGCAGCTTCCCCAGTACGGGAGAGACCCAGTACTTC. Residues: CASSFPSTGETQYF.

The V call is TRBV28, the J call TRBJ1-1, with D possibly TRBD1 on 5 matching bases. Germline CDR1 is MDHEN and CDR2 is SYDVKM. Trimming took 7 bases from V and 8 from J, leaving 17 bases between them. The CDR3 consists of 13 residues. Written as DNA, the CDR3 is TGTGCCAGCACCCCCGGGGGGATTTGGGAAGCTTTCTTT. The encoded protein is CASTPGGIWEAFF. Together with reference TRBV28 and TRBJ1-1, the CDR3 gives the full variable domain: DVKVTQSSRYLVKRTGEKVFLECVQDMDHENMFWYRQDPGLGLRLIYFSYDVKMKEKGDIPEGYSVSREKKERFSLILESASTNQTSMYLCASTPGGIWEAFFGQGTRLTVV.

The chain combines TRBV6-2 or TRBV6-3 with TRBJ1-1; the D is unclear. The germline V and J ends were trimmed by 6 bases and 1 base, with 9 bases remaining between them. Germline CDR1 MNHEY, CDR2 SVGEGT. This CDR3 comprises 13 residues. The CDR3 sequence is CASSLSGNTEAFF. The CDR3, as DNA: TGTGCCAGCAGCCTCTCAGGGAACACTGAAGCTTTCTTT.

This clone was counted between two and nine times. This chain uses TRBV30 with TRBJ2-7, with a tentative D call TRBD2 (6 bases). Germline values: CDR1 GTSNPN, CDR2 SVGIG (reference sequence). The CDR3 runs 13 residues. Trimming took 5 bases from V and 3 from J, leaving 14 bases between them. CDR3 bases: TGTGCCTGGTCTCCCGGGAGCGACTACGAGCAGTACTTC. It translates to CAWSPGSDYEQYF.

This chain connects TRBV11-2 to TRBJ2-1; the D is unclear. The germline V gene encodes CDR1 SGHAT and CDR2 FQNNGV. This CDR3 is 11 amino acids long. Trimming took off 6 bases at V and 8 bases at J, with 8 bases between the two ends. CDR3 loop: CASSRSHEQFF. For the CDR3, the DNA is TGTGCCAGCAGTCGCAGTCATGAGCAGTTCTTC.

The chain carries TRBV10-3 and TRBJ2-1; 10 bases map to TRBD2. Germline values: CDR1 ENHRY, CDR2 SYGVKD. The CDR3 covers 15 residues. The ends lost 6 bases at V and 2 bases at J; junction bases unmatched: 4. CDR3 coding DNA: TGTGCCATCAGCTCCGGGACTAGCGCCTACAATGAGCAGTTCTTC. Its translation: CAISSGTSAYNEQFF.

The J gene is TRBJ2-5, the V gene TRBV24-1; 12 nucleotides align to TRBD1. CDR1 KGHDR and CDR2 SFDVKD come from the germline V gene. V was clipped by 3 bases and J by 4 bases; unmatched bases: 5. The CDR3 spans 16 residues. The CDR3 bases are TGTGCCACCAGTGATGGGGGGACAGGGGGCGGAGAGACCCAGTACTTC. This encodes CATSDGGTGGGETQYF.

This clone was counted only a few times. This chain uses TRBV19 with TRBJ2-1; 7 bases are shared with TRBD1. V shed 5 bases, J shed 4 bases, and the junction held 2 bases outside the gene matches. This CDR3 has 13 residues. The V gene's germline CDR1 is LNHDA and CDR2 SQIVND (reference sequence). The chain's CDR3 is CASSGTEYNEQFF. The CDR3 DNA follows: TGTGCCAGTAGTGGGACAGAGTACAATGAGCAGTTCTTC.

V usage is TRBV5-1 and J usage is TRBJ2-3; tentative D call: TRBD2 (5 bases). The germline V gene encodes CDR1 SGHRS and CDR2 YFSETQ. The V and J ends lost 0 bases and 1 base respectively, with 6 bases between them. The CDR3 runs to 14 residues. In DNA form, the CDR3 reads TGCGCCAGCAGCTTGGGGGGAGGCACAGATACGCAGTATTTT. It is translated as CASSLGGGTDTQYF. The full variable domain, rest sourced from reference TRBV5-1 and TRBJ2-3, is KAGVTQTPRYLIKTRGQQVTLSCSPISGHRSVSWYQQTPGQGLQFLFEYFSETQRNKGNFPGRFSGRQFSNSRSEMNVSTLELGDSALYLCASSLGGGTDTQYFGPGTRLTVL.

The V gene is TRBV27, the J gene TRBJ2-3; TRBD2 matches 8 bases. Losses at the gene ends were 2 bases for V and 2 bases for J; bases not matched to a gene: 3. CDR1 is MNHEY and CDR2 is SMNVEV in the germline V gene (reference sequence). CDR3 length equals 15 residues. The CDR3 region has the DNA TGTGCCAGCAGTTTAACTAGCGGAATCACAGATACGCAGTATTTT. Translated: CASSLTSGITDTQYF.